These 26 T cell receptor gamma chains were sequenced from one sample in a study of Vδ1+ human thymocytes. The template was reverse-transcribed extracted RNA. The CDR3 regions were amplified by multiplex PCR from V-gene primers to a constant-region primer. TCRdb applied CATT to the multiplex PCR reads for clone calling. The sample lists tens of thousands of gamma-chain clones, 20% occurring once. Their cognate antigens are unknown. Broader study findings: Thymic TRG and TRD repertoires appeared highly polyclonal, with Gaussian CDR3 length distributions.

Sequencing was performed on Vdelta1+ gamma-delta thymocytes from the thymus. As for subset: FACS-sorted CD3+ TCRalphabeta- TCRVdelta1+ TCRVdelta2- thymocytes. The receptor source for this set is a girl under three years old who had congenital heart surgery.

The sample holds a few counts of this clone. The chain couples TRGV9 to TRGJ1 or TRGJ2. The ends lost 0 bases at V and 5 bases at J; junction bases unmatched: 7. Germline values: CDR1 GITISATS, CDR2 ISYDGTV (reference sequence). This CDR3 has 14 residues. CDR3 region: CALWEVRHDYKKLF. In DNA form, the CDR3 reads TGTGCCTTGTGGGAGGTGCGGCATGATTATAAGAAACTCTTT.

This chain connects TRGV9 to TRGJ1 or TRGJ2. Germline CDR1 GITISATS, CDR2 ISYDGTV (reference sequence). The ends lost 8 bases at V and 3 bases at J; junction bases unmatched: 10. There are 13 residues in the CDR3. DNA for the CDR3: TGTGCCTTGTCTAGTCCCCCTTATTATAAGAAACTCTTT. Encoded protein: CALSSPPYYKKLF.

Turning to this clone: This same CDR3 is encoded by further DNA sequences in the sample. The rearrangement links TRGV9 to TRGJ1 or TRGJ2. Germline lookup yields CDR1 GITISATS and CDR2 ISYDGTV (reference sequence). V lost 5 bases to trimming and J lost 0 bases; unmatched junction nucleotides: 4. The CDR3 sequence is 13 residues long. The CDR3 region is CALWGSNYYKKLF. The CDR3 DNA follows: TGTGCCTTGTGGGGCTCGAATTATTATAAGAAACTCTTT.

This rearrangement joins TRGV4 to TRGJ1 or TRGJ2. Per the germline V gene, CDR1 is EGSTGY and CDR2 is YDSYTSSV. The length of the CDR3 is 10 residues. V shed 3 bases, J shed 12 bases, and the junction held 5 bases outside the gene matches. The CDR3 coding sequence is TGTGCCACCTGGGATTTCTTGAAACTCTTT. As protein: CATWDFLKLF.

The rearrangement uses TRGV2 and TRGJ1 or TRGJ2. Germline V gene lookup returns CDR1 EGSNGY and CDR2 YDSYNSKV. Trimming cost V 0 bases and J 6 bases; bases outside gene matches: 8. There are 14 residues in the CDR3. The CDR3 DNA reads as TGTGCCACCTGGGACGGGCCTTGGTGTTATAAGAAACTCTTT. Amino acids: CATWDGPWCYKKLF.

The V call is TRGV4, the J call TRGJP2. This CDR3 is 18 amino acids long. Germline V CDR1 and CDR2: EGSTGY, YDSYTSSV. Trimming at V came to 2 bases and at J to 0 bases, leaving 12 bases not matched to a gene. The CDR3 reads CATWDARGLDSSDWIKTF. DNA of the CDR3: TGTGCCACCTGGGATGCCCGGGGTCTGGATAGTAGTGATTGGATCAAGACGTTT.

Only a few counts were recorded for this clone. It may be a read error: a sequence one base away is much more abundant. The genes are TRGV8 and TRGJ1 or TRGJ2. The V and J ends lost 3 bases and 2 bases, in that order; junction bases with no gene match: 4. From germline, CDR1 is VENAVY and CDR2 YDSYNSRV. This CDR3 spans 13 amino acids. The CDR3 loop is CATWDADYYKKLF. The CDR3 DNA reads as TGTGCCACCTGGGATGCGGATTATTATAAGAAACTCTTT.

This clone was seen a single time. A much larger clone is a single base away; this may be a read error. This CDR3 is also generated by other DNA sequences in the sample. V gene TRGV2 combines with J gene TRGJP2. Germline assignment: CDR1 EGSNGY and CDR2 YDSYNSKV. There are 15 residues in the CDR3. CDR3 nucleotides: TGTGCCACCTGGGACGGGCCGGGTAGTGATCGGATCAAGACGTTT. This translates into CATWDGPGSDRIKTF.

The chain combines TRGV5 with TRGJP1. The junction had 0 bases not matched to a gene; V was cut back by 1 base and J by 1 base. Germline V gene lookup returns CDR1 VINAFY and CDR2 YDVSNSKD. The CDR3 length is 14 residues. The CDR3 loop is CATWDSTTGWFKIF. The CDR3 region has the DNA TGTGCCACCTGGGACAGTACCACTGGTTGGTTCAAGATATTT.

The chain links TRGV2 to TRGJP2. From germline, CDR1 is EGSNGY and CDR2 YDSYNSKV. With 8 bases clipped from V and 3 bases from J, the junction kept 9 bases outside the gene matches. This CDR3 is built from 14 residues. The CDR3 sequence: CATYKCGSDWIKTF. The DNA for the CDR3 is TGTGCCACCTATAAGTGCGGTAGTGATTGGATCAAGACGTTT.

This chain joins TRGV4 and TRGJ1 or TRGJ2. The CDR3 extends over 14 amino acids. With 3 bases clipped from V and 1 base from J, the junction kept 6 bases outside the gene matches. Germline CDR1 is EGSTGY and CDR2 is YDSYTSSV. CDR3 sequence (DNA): TGTGCCACCTGGGATCTTCCAAATTATTATAAGAAACTCTTT. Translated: CATWDLPNYYKKLF.

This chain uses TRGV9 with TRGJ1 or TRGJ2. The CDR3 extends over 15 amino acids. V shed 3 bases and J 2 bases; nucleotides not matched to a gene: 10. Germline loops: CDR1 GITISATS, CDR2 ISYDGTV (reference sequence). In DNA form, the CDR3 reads TGTGCCTTGTGGGAGCTTACCTCCCATTATTATAAGAAACTCTTT. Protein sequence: CALWELTSHYYKKLF.

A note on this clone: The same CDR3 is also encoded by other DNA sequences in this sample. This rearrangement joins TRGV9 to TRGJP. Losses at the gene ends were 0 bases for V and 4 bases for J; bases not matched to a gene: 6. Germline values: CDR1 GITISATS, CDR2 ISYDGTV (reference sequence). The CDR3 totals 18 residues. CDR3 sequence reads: CALWEVDGQELGKKIKVF. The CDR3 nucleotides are TGTGCCTTGTGGGAGGTGGACGGCCAAGAGTTGGGCAAAAAAATCAAGGTATTT.

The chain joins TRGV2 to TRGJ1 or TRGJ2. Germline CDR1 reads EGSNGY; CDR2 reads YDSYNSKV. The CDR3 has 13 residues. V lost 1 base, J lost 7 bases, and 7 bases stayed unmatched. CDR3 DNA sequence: TGTGCCACCTGGGACGGTCACGAATATAAGAAACTCTTT. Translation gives CATWDGHEYKKLF.

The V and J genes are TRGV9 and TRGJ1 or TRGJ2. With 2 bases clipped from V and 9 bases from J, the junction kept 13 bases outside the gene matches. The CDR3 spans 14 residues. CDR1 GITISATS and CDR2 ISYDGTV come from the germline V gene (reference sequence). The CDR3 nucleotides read TGTGCCTTGTGGGAGGCCTTGAGGCGGGGTAAGAAACTCTTT. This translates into CALWEALRRGKKLF.

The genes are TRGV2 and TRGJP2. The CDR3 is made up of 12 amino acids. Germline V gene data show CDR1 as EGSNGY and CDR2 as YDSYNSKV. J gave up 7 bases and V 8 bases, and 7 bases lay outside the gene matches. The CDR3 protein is CATYGNDWIKTF. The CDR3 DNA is TGTGCCACCTACGGGAATGATTGGATCAAGACGTTT.

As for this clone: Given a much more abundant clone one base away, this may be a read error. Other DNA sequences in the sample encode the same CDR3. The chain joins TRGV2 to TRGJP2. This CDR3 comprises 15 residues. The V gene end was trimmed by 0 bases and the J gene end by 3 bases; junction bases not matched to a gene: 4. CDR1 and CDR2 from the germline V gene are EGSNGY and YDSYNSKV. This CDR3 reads CATWDGTGSDWIKTF. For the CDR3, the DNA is TGTGCCACCTGGGACGGGACTGGTAGTGATTGGATCAAGACGTTT.

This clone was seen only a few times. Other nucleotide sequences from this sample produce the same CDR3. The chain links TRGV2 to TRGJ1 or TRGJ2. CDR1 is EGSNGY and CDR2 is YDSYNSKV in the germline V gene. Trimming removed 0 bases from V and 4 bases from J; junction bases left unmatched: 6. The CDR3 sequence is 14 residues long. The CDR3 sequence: CATWDGPIYYKKLF. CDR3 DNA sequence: TGTGCCACCTGGGACGGGCCGATATATTATAAGAAACTCTTT.

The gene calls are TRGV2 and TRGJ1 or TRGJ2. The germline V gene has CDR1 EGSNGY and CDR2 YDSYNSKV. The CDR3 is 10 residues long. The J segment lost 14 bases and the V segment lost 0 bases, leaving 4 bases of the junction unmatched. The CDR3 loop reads CATWDGLQLF. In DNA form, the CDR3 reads TGTGCCACCTGGGACGGGCTTCAACTCTTT.

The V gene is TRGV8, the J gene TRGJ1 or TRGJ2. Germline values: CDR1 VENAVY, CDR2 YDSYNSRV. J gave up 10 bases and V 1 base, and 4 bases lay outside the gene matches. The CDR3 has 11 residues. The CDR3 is CATWDSSKKLF. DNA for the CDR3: TGTGCCACCTGGGATAGTTCGAAGAAACTCTTT.

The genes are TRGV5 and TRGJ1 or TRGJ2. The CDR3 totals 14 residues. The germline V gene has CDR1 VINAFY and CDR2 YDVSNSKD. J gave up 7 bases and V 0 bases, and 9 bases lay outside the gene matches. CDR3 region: CATWDRLLWYKKLF. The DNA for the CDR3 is TGTGCCACCTGGGACAGGTTGCTTTGGTATAAGAAACTCTTT.

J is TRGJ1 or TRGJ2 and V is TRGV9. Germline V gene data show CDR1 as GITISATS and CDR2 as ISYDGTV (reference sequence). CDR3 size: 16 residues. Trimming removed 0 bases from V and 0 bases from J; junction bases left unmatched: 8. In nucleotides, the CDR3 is TGTGCCTTGTGGGAGGTGCGGATTCGGAATTATTATAAGAAACTCTTT. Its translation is CALWEVRIRNYYKKLF.

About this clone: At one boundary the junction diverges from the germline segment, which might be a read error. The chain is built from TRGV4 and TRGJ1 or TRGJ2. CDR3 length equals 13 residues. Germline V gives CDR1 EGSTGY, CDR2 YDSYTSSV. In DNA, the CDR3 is TGTGCCGCCTGGGACGGGCTAGAGCGAAAGAAACTCTTT. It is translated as CAAWDGLERKKLF.

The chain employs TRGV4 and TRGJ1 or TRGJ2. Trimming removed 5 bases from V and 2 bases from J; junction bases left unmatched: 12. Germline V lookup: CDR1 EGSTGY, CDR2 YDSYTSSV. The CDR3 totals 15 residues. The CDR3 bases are TGTGCCACCTGGGGTGACCCACCTGATTATTATAAGAAACTCTTT. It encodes CATWGDPPDYYKKLF.

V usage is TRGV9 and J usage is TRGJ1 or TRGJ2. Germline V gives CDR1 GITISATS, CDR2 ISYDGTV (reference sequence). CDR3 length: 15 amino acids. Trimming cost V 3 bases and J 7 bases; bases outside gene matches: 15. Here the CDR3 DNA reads TGTGCCTTGTGGGAGTCCGGTAGGGCGAAATATAAGAAACTCTTT. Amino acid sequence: CALWESGRAKYKKLF.

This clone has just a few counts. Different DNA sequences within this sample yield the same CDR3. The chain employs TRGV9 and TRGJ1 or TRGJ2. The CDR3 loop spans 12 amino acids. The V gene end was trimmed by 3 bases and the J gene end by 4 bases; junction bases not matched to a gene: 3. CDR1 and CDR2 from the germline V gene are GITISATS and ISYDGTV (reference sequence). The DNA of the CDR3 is TGTGCCTTGTGGGAGCGGTATTATAAGAAACTCTTT. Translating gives CALWERYYKKLF.